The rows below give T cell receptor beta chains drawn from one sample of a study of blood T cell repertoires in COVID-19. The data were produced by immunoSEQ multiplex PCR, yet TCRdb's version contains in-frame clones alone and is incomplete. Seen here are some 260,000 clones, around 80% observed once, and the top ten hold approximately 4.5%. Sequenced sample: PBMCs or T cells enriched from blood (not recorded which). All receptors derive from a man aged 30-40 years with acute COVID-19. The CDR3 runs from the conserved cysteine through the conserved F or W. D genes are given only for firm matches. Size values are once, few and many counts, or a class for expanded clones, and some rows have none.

CDR3aa: CASSLSLDRVYNEQFF
CDR3nt: TGTGCCAGCAGCTTATCCCTAGACAGGGTATACAATGAGCAGTTCTTC
v_gene: TRBV11-2
j_gene: TRBJ2-1
abundance: NA
d_gene: TRBD1

CDR3aa: CASSLPAEGRETQYF
CDR3nt: TGTGCCAGCAGTTTACCAGCGGAGGGGCGTGAGACCCAGTACTTC
v_gene: TRBV28
j_gene: TRBJ2-5
abundance: NA
d_gene: NA

CDR3aa: CASSSTSLTGDTQYF
CDR3nt: TGTGCCAGCAGCTCGACTAGCTTGACCGGGGATACGCAGTATTTT
v_gene: TRBV11-3
j_gene: TRBJ2-3
abundance: once
d_gene: TRBD2

CDR3aa: CASSYRGGVNTGELFF
CDR3nt: TGTGCCAGCTCCTACCGGGGGGGAGTGAACACCGGGGAGCTGTTTTTT
v_gene: TRBV18
j_gene: TRBJ2-2
abundance: once
d_gene: TRBD2

CDR3aa: CASTEIGQGQSPLHF
CDR3nt: TGTGCCAGCACCGAGATCGGACAGGGACAATCACCCCTCCACTTT
v_gene: TRBV6-5
j_gene: TRBJ1-6
abundance: NA
d_gene: TRBD1

CDR3aa: CATSDPQGTGKNIQYF
CDR3nt: TGTGCCACCAGTGATCCTCAGGGGACAGGCAAAAACATTCAGTACTTC
v_gene: TRBV24-1
j_gene: TRBJ2-4
abundance: NA
d_gene: TRBD1

CDR3aa: CASSHFNYGYTF
CDR3nt: TGTGCCAGCAGTCACTTTAACTATGGCTACACCTTC
v_gene: TRBV7-2
j_gene: TRBJ1-2
abundance: NA
d_gene: NA

CDR3aa: CASSEGSGFAGNTIYF
CDR3nt: TGTGCCAGCAGTGAAGGGAGTGGGTTTGCTGGAAACACCATATATTTT
v_gene: TRBV25-1
j_gene: TRBJ1-3
abundance: once
d_gene: NA

CDR3aa: CASSHLRGSSGANVLTF
CDR3nt: TGTGCCAGCAGCCACCTCCGGGGGAGCTCTGGGGCCAACGTCCTGACTTTC
v_gene: TRBV14
j_gene: TRBJ2-6
abundance: NA
d_gene: NA

CDR3aa: CATYKTSGAETQYF
CDR3nt: TGTGCCACCTATAAGACTAGCGGGGCGGAGACCCAGTACTTC
v_gene: TRBV6-5
j_gene: TRBJ2-5
abundance: NA
d_gene: TRBD2

CDR3aa: CASSMPGLVHEQFF
CDR3nt: TGTGCCAGCAGTATGCCGGGACTAGTTCATGAGCAGTTCTTC
v_gene: TRBV6-5
j_gene: TRBJ2-1
abundance: NA
d_gene: TRBD2

CDR3aa: CASNRGENSPLHF
CDR3nt: TGTGCCAGCAACAGGGGAGAGAATTCACCCCTCCACTTT
v_gene: TRBV9
j_gene: TRBJ1-6
abundance: NA
d_gene: TRBD1

CDR3aa: CASSLAGGDEQFF
CDR3nt: TGTGCCAGCAGTTTAGCGGGAGGTGATGAGCAGTTCTTC
v_gene: TRBV12-3/TRBV12-4
j_gene: TRBJ2-1
abundance: NA
d_gene: NA

CDR3aa: CASGLGQINQPQHF
CDR3nt: TGTGCTAGTGGTTTGGGCCAGATCAATCAGCCCCAGCATTTT
v_gene: TRBV12-5
j_gene: TRBJ1-5
abundance: NA
d_gene: NA

CDR3aa: CASRQGDQPQHF
CDR3nt: TGCGCCAGCAGACAGGGAGATCAGCCCCAGCATTTT
v_gene: TRBV10-2
j_gene: TRBJ1-5
abundance: NA
d_gene: NA

CDR3aa: CASSRNLAGATDTQYF
CDR3nt: TGTGCCAGCAGCCGTAATCTAGCGGGGGCTACGGATACGCAGTATTTT
v_gene: TRBV3-1/TRBV3-2
j_gene: TRBJ2-3
abundance: NA
d_gene: TRBD2

CDR3aa: CATSEPGQGSNQPQHF
CDR3nt: TGTGCCACCAGTGAACCGGGACAGGGAAGCAATCAGCCCCAGCATTTT
v_gene: TRBV24-1
j_gene: TRBJ1-5
abundance: NA
d_gene: TRBD1

CDR3aa: CASSRGGTGRNNEKLFF
CDR3nt: TGTGCCAGCAGCCGAGGAGGGACAGGTCGAAATAATGAAAAACTGTTTTTT
v_gene: TRBV7-8
j_gene: TRBJ1-4
abundance: once
d_gene: TRBD1

CDR3aa: CASSPGDRTGETQYF
CDR3nt: TGTGCCAGCAGTCCGGGGGACAGGACTGGAGAGACCCAGTACTTC
v_gene: TRBV28
j_gene: TRBJ2-5
abundance: NA
d_gene: TRBD1

CDR3aa: CSYIDAGASNYGYTF
CDR3nt: TGCAGCTATATTGACGCAGGGGCGTCTAACTATGGCTACACCTTC
v_gene: TRBV29-1
j_gene: TRBJ1-2
abundance: NA
d_gene: NA

CDR3aa: CASSVGEYSYNEQFF
CDR3nt: TGTGCCAGCAGCGTAGGTGAGTACTCCTACAATGAGCAGTTCTTC
v_gene: TRBV9
j_gene: TRBJ2-1
abundance: NA
d_gene: NA

CDR3aa: CSASSRDSSNQPQHF
CDR3nt: TGCAGTGCTAGTTCCAGGGATAGTAGCAATCAGCCCCAGCATTTT
v_gene: TRBV20-1
j_gene: TRBJ1-5
abundance: NA
d_gene: NA

CDR3aa: CATEEAGSQETQYF
CDR3nt: TGTGCCACCGAAGAAGCGGGAAGTCAAGAGACCCAGTACTTC
v_gene: TRBV24-1
j_gene: TRBJ2-5
abundance: NA
d_gene: TRBD2

CDR3aa: CASSPQGVTEAFF
CDR3nt: TGTGCCAGCAGCCCACAGGGTGTCACTGAAGCTTTCTTT
v_gene: TRBV5-8
j_gene: TRBJ1-1
abundance: NA
d_gene: NA

CDR3aa: CASSSLLVGVGADYGYTF
CDR3nt: TGTGCCAGCAGCTCACTTTTGGTAGGGGTAGGGGCGGACTATGGCTACACCTTC
v_gene: TRBV9
j_gene: TRBJ1-2
abundance: NA
d_gene: NA

CDR3aa: CASSLSTSGGETQYF
CDR3nt: TGCGCCAGCAGCTTATCGACTAGCGGGGGAGAGACCCAGTACTTC
v_gene: TRBV5-1
j_gene: TRBJ2-5
abundance: NA
d_gene: TRBD2

CDR3aa: CASRDRGSNQPQHF
CDR3nt: TGTGCCAGTAGAGACAGGGGTAGCAATCAGCCCCAGCATTTT
v_gene: TRBV19
j_gene: TRBJ1-5
abundance: NA
d_gene: TRBD1

CDR3aa: CASSSTGRAGNTIYF
CDR3nt: TGTGCCAGCAGCTCCACGGGGAGAGCTGGAAACACCATATATTTT
v_gene: TRBV11-1
j_gene: TRBJ1-3
abundance: once
d_gene: NA

CDR3aa: CASSQVNDQPQHF
CDR3nt: TGTGCCAGCAGCCAAGTAAATGATCAGCCCCAGCATTTT
v_gene: TRBV3-1/TRBV3-2
j_gene: TRBJ1-5
abundance: NA
d_gene: NA

CDR3aa: CASSRTENQPQHF
CDR3nt: TGTGCCAGCTCACGGACAGAAAATCAGCCCCAGCATTTT
v_gene: TRBV18
j_gene: TRBJ1-5
abundance: once
d_gene: NA

CDR3aa: CASSNTGYSNQPQHF
CDR3nt: TGTGCCAGCAGTAACACGGGGTACAGCAATCAGCCCCAGCATTTT
v_gene: TRBV6-5
j_gene: TRBJ1-5
abundance: NA
d_gene: NA

CDR3aa: CASSLSAIQGQPQHF
CDR3nt: TGTGCCAGCAGTTTATCGGCGATACAGGGGCAGCCCCAGCATTTT
v_gene: TRBV27
j_gene: TRBJ1-5
abundance: NA
d_gene: TRBD1

CDR3aa: CASSLGGLAGVGELFF
CDR3nt: TGCGCCAGCAGCCTCGGGGGGCTAGCGGGAGTCGGGGAGCTGTTTTTT
v_gene: TRBV4-1
j_gene: TRBJ2-2
abundance: NA
d_gene: TRBD2

CDR3aa: CATRDSGEFPYNEQFF
CDR3nt: TGTGCCACCAGGGACAGCGGTGAGTTTCCTTACAATGAGCAGTTCTTC
v_gene: TRBV24-1
j_gene: TRBJ2-1
abundance: once
d_gene: NA

CDR3aa: CASRSLAGYTGELFF
CDR3nt: TGTGCCAGCAGATCACTAGCGGGTTACACCGGGGAGCTGTTTTTT
v_gene: TRBV27
j_gene: TRBJ2-2
abundance: NA
d_gene: TRBD2

CDR3aa: CSVTGTGGGSNQPQHF
CDR3nt: TGCAGCGTTACCGGGACAGGGGGTGGTAGCAATCAGCCCCAGCATTTT
v_gene: TRBV29-1
j_gene: TRBJ1-5
abundance: once
d_gene: TRBD1

CDR3aa: CASNTEGSGTGELFF
CDR3nt: TGTGCCAGCAATACAGAGGGCTCGGGGACCGGGGAGCTGTTTTTT
v_gene: TRBV6-5
j_gene: TRBJ2-2
abundance: NA
d_gene: NA

CDR3aa: CASSTERGGRRETQYF
CDR3nt: TGCGCCAGCAGCACCGAACGGGGGGGCCGGAGGGAGACCCAGTACTTC
v_gene: TRBV5-1
j_gene: TRBJ2-5
abundance: few
d_gene: TRBD2

CDR3aa: CASRGGSGAADGYTF
CDR3nt: TGTGCCAGCAGAGGTGGCTCAGGGGCTGCTGATGGCTACACCTTC
v_gene: TRBV6-4
j_gene: TRBJ1-2
abundance: NA
d_gene: NA

CDR3aa: CASSTGRGKLFF
CDR3nt: TGTGCCAGCAGTACCGGGAGGGGGAAACTGTTTTTT
v_gene: TRBV4-2
j_gene: TRBJ1-4
abundance: few
d_gene: NA

CDR3aa: CASSRGQYEQFF
CDR3nt: TGTGCCAGCAGCAGGGGGCAGTATGAGCAGTTCTTC
v_gene: TRBV11-1
j_gene: TRBJ2-1
abundance: NA
d_gene: TRBD1

CDR3aa: CASSEAAWAFF
CDR3nt: TGCGCCAGCAGTGAGGCGGCGTGGGCTTTCTTT
v_gene: TRBV10-1
j_gene: TRBJ1-1
abundance: NA
d_gene: NA

CDR3aa: CASSLSPESNQPQHF
CDR3nt: TGTGCCAGCAGCTTATCCCCGGAGTCGAATCAGCCCCAGCATTTT
v_gene: TRBV5-6
j_gene: TRBJ1-5
abundance: NA
d_gene: NA

CDR3aa: CASSSPGGMATGELFF
CDR3nt: TGTGCCAGCTCATCACCGGGAGGAATGGCCACCGGGGAGCTGTTTTTT
v_gene: TRBV18
j_gene: TRBJ2-2
abundance: NA
d_gene: TRBD2

CDR3aa: CASSYSLRGMSGELFF
CDR3nt: TGTGCCAGCAGTTACTCGCTCCGGGGTATGAGCGGGGAGCTGTTTTTT
v_gene: TRBV6-5
j_gene: TRBJ2-2
abundance: NA
d_gene: NA

CDR3aa: CASSPRQGGYGYTF
CDR3nt: TGTGCCAGCAGTCCAAGACAGGGTGGCTATGGCTACACCTTC
v_gene: TRBV28
j_gene: TRBJ1-2
abundance: NA
d_gene: TRBD1

CDR3aa: CASSVAGLGSDTQYF
CDR3nt: TGTGCCAGCAGCGTAGCTGGACTTGGATCAGATACGCAGTATTTT
v_gene: TRBV9
j_gene: TRBJ2-3
abundance: NA
d_gene: NA

CDR3aa: CASSQDSYTEAFF
CDR3nt: TGTGCCAGCAGCCAAGACAGTTACACTGAAGCTTTCTTT
v_gene: TRBV7-8
j_gene: TRBJ1-1
abundance: NA
d_gene: NA

CDR3aa: CASGVSPAGGTYGYTF
CDR3nt: TGTGCTAGTGGTGTCTCCCCCGCAGGGGGTACCTATGGCTACACCTTC
v_gene: TRBV12-5
j_gene: TRBJ1-2
abundance: NA
d_gene: TRBD1

CDR3aa: CASSGRQGRQETQYF
CDR3nt: TGTGCCAGCAGTGGTAGACAGGGAAGACAAGAGACCCAGTACTTC
v_gene: TRBV25-1
j_gene: TRBJ2-5
abundance: NA
d_gene: TRBD1